Listed below are T cell receptor beta chains from one sample, sequenced in a study of blood T cells in healthy people across ages. TCRdb passed the 5' RACE reads through MiXCR, listing each CDR3 protein once. The data contain around 1.1 million distinct CDR3 sequences, roughly two fifths of them seen just once; the ten biggest clones take up around 13%. The specimen sequenced was blood. These receptors were collected from a man aged 18 to 30 in good health. The conserved cysteine and the conserved F or W are not part of the CDR3 here. The order of the fields is J gene, V gene, CDR3 protein.

j_call: TRBJ1-6; v_call: TRBV19; cdr3_aa: ASRPRTGDGSYNSPLH
j_call: NA; v_call: TRBV27; cdr3_aa: ASSPDSLNEQY
j_call: TRBJ2-2; v_call: TRBV15; cdr3_aa: ATSTGTGNTGELF
j_call: TRBJ2-3; v_call: TRBV4-2; cdr3_aa: ASSPSREGSRDTQY
j_call: TRBJ1-2; v_call: TRBV11-2; cdr3_aa: ASSSNRGANYGYT
j_call: TRBJ1-1; v_call: TRBV9; cdr3_aa: ASRDGTGANTEAF
j_call: TRBJ2-5; v_call: TRBV6-5; cdr3_aa: ASSYSYGTAKETQY
j_call: TRBJ2-1; v_call: TRBV10-3; cdr3_aa: AISDRRDNEQF
j_call: TRBJ2-5; v_call: TRBV3-1; cdr3_aa: ASSQRGGVETQY
j_call: TRBJ1-2; v_call: TRBV4-3; cdr3_aa: ASTYDVGVDKGYT
j_call: TRBJ1-6; v_call: TRBV14; cdr3_aa: ASSLNSARDSPLH
j_call: TRBJ1-2; v_call: TRBV7-2; cdr3_aa: ASSLMSRYGYT
j_call: TRBJ1-4; v_call: TRBV4-3; cdr3_aa: ASSQDYGGFWEKLF
j_call: TRBJ1-2; v_call: TRBV25-1; cdr3_aa: ASSENYGYT
j_call: TRBJ2-1; v_call: TRBV5-5; cdr3_aa: ASSLLAASSYNEQF
j_call: TRBJ2-7; v_call: TRBV2; cdr3_aa: ASGRTGTVSPSEQY
j_call: TRBJ2-1; v_call: TRBV7-2; cdr3_aa: ASSLASLTGGGTYNEQF
j_call: TRBJ1-6; v_call: TRBV7-2; cdr3_aa: ASSAINSSPLH
j_call: TRBJ2-1; v_call: TRBV29-1; cdr3_aa: SVFNRAVGLNEQF
j_call: TRBJ2-1; v_call: TRBV24-1; cdr3_aa: ATPQQRHNERF
j_call: TRBJ2-1; v_call: TRBV29-1; cdr3_aa: SVDRPHEQF
j_call: TRBJ2-1; v_call: TRBV7-2; cdr3_aa: ASSSMGLWNYNEQF
j_call: TRBJ1-3; v_call: TRBV7-9; cdr3_aa: ASNQLDSGNTIY
j_call: TRBJ2-3; v_call: TRBV12-3/TRBV12-4; cdr3_aa: ASSLLAGGPTDTQY
j_call: TRBJ2-7; v_call: TRBV4-3; cdr3_aa: ASSQDWSSGGSNEQY
j_call: TRBJ2-3; v_call: TRBV12-3/TRBV12-4; cdr3_aa: ASSAGGSTDTQY
j_call: TRBJ1-1; v_call: TRBV7-9; cdr3_aa: ASSLATWYNTEAF
j_call: TRBJ2-3; v_call: TRBV7-2; cdr3_aa: ASSLRDRVSDTQY